This TCR beta chain is from a study of cytomegalovirus exposure and HLA in healthy donors. Study-wide results and caveats: Segments of the TCR beta V type were, in most cases, productive about 90% or about 30% of the time in an earlier analysis. CMV serostatus was the sole immune exposure data available.

Concerning this clone itself: Its antigen is currently unknown.

After removal of 9 bases from V and 4 bases from J, the junction contained 5 bases not matched to a gene. Germline V CDR1 and CDR2: SNHLY, FYNNEI. The CDR3 is 12 amino acids. The primer mix had 60 Vbeta and 13 Jbeta primers. Profiling relied on immunoSEQ multiplex PCR, and the TCRdb table lists in-frame clones only, not all of them. Among 150,000 to 200,000 clones, 75% to 80% were seen once, and the ten largest hold approximately 6%. The TCR comes from a woman aged 25-40 years in good health and CMV-seropositive. This chain joins TRBV2 and TRBJ1-1, with TRBD1 matching over 7 bases. What was sequenced was PBMCs. The CDR3 sequence is CARVQGSTEAFF. Written as DNA, the CDR3 is TGTGCCAGGGTACAGGGGAGCACTGAAGCTTTCTTT.